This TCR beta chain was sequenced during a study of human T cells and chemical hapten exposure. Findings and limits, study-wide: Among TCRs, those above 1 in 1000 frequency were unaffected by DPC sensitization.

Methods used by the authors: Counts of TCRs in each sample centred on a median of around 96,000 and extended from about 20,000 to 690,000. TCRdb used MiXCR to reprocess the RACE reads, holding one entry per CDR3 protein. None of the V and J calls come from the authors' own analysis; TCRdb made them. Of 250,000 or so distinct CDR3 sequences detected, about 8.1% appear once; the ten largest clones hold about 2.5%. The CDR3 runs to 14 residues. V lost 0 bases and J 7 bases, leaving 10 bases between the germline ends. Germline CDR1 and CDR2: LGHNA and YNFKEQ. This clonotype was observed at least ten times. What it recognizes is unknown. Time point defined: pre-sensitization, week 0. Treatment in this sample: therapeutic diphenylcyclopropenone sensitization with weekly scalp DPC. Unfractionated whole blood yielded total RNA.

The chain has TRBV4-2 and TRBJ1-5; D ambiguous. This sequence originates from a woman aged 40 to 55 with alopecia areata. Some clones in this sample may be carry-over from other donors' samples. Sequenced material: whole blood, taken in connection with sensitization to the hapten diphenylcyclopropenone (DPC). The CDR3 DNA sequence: TGTGCCAGCAGCCAAGATGCGGCAAAGCAGCCCCAGCATTTT. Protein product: CASSQDAAKQPQHF.